Described below is a single T cell receptor (beta chain) sequence and its context. Its antigen is currently unknown. These data come from a study of human thymus T cells. Regarding the study as a whole: Related research examined unrelated individuals and reported that their thymic repertoires overlapped highly. Thymic and blood repertoires appeared to carry a bias in their V and J gene usage.

Thymus pieces cut out during corrective heart surgery were the tissue that was used. Donation came from healthy Finnish infants having corrective surgery for congenital heart defects. This table comes from immunoSEQ multiplex PCR, and its TCRdb copy is limited to in-frame clones, with some not included. The sample shows about 130,000 clones, 90% to 95% of them seen only once. The sequenced sample was thymus tissue. The sequence was obtained from a boy younger than two with a congenital heart defect but otherwise immunologically healthy.

The CDR3 loop is CASSLGFPHRGYDYGYTF. CDR3 DNA: TGTGCCAGCAGCTTAGGTTTCCCCCACAGGGGGTATGACTATGGCTACACCTTC. V and J are TRBV11-2 and TRBJ1-2; TRBD1 matches 8 bases. Germline V gene lookup returns CDR1 SGHAT and CDR2 FQNNGV. With 1 base clipped from V and 3 bases from J, the junction kept 13 bases outside the gene matches. The CDR3 runs 18 residues.